This is a list of T cell receptor beta chains from one sample in a study of T cells after yellow fever vaccination. TCRdb reprocessed the 5' RACE reads via MiXCR and lists one record per CDR3 protein. The table shows hundreds of thousands of distinct CDR3 sequences, with 17% occurring only once. This specimen was PBMCs, taken less than 6 days after the first yellow fever vaccination. The receptors shown here come from a man between 18 and 29 years old who received the YFV17D yellow fever vaccine. CDR3s include the opening cysteine and the closing phenylalanine or tryptophan. Fields, in order: CDR3 protein, CDR3 DNA, D gene, CDR3 length, J gene, V gene, clone size. D genes are given only for firm matches. Clone size appears in some rows only: once, few, many, or a class for an expanded clone.

CSASPGQGVNTEAFF | TGCAGTGCTAGCCCGGGACAGGGGGTGAACACTGAAGCTTTCTTT | TRBD1 | 15 | TRBJ1-1 | TRBV20-1 | few
CATSGTGNTEAFF | TGCGCCACCTCCGGGACAGGGAACACTGAAGCTTTCTTT | TRBD1 | 13 | TRBJ1-1 | TRBV5-1 | few
CASTPGMTDTQYF | TGTGCCAGCACCCCCGGGATGACAGATACGCAGTATTTT | - | 13 | TRBJ2-3 | TRBV12-3/TRBV12-4 | -
CSAPDWAPGTDTQYF | TGCAGTGCTCCCGACTGGGCCCCGGGCACAGATACGCAGTATTTT | - | 15 | TRBJ2-3 | TRBV20-1 | few
CASSVGSGEGNTIYF | TGTGCCAGCAGCGTAGGGTCGGGAGAAGGAAACACCATATATTTT | - | 15 | TRBJ1-3 | TRBV9 | -
CASSVVDWGTEAFF | TGTGCCAGCAGCGTTGTGGACTGGGGCACTGAAGCTTTCTTT | - | 14 | TRBJ1-1 | TRBV9 | many
CASSLTSTHTDTQYF | TGTGCCAGCAGCTTAACTAGCACTCACACAGATACGCAGTATTTT | - | 15 | TRBJ2-3 | TRBV7-2 | -
CASGPLQQETQYF | TGTGCCAGCGGACCTCTGCAGCAAGAGACCCAGTACTTC | - | 13 | TRBJ2-5 | TRBV6-1 | few
CASSQDGRLEAFF | TGCGCCAGCAGCCAAGACGGACGGTTAGAAGCTTTCTTT | - | 13 | TRBJ1-1 | TRBV4-1 | few
CASSLVHFRPSLDEQYF | TGTGCCAGCAGCTTAGTCCATTTTAGGCCCTCCCTCGACGAGCAGTACTTC | - | 17 | TRBJ2-7 | TRBV11-2 | -
CSAAFRDTIPLGGYTF | TGCAGCGCGGCCTTCCGGGACACGATCCCCTTAGGGGGCTACACCTTC | - | 16 | TRBJ1-2 | TRBV29-1 | -
CASSMRASHEQFF | TGTGCCAGTAGTATGAGGGCATCCCATGAGCAGTTCTTC | - | 13 | TRBJ2-1 | TRBV19 | -
CASSQETPLTTTEAFF | TGCGCCAGCAGCCAAGAGACACCACTAACCACCACTGAAGCTTTCTTT | - | 16 | TRBJ1-1 | TRBV4-3 | -
CAISSLAGAYNEQFF | TGTGCCATCAGTAGTCTAGCGGGGGCCTACAATGAGCAGTTCTTC | TRBD2 | 15 | TRBJ2-1 | TRBV10-3 | many
CASSPDRGPHGTQYF | TGTGCCAGCTCACCGGACAGGGGGCCGCATGGGACCCAGTACTTC | TRBD1 | 15 | TRBJ2-5 | TRBV18 | few
CASSLVRGRQETQYF | TGTGCCAGCAGCTTAGTGCGGGGCCGGCAAGAGACCCAGTACTTC | - | 15 | TRBJ2-5 | TRBV7-2 | -
CASSLGLGGYEQFF | TGTGCCAGCAGCTTAGGTTTAGGAGGGTATGAGCAGTTCTTC | - | 14 | TRBJ2-1 | TRBV7-3 | -
CASSVLDSPATEAFF | TGTGCCAGCAGCGTATTGGACTCCCCGGCGACTGAAGCTTTCTTT | - | 15 | TRBJ1-1 | TRBV9 | -
CASSSPSGNQPQHF | TGTGCCAGCAGCTCTCCTTCGGGTAATCAGCCCCAGCATTTT | - | 14 | TRBJ1-5 | TRBV5-8 | -
CAWGGRYNEQFF | TGTGCCTGGGGAGGGCGGTACAATGAGCAGTTCTTC | - | 12 | TRBJ2-1 | TRBV30 | -
CASSSGLPGTQYF | TGTGCCAGCAGCTCCGGACTGCCCGGGACCCAGTACTTC | - | 13 | TRBJ2-5 | TRBV7-3 | -
CSAPRTSGGGYEQYF | TGCAGTGCTCCGAGGACTAGCGGGGGGGGTTACGAGCAGTACTTC | TRBD2 | 15 | TRBJ2-7 | TRBV20-1 | -
CASSVDGEQFF | TGTGCCAGCAGCGTAGATGGGGAGCAGTTCTTC | - | 11 | TRBJ2-1 | TRBV9 | -
CASSPGASAILTGELFF | TGTGCCAGCAGCCCAGGGGCTAGCGCGATCCTCACCGGGGAGCTGTTTTTT | - | 17 | TRBJ2-2 | TRBV11-3 | once
CASSSHPTPSGGKNIQYF | TGTGCCAGCAGCTCCCACCCGACGCCTAGCGGGGGGAAAAACATTCAGTACTTC | TRBD2 | 18 | TRBJ2-4 | TRBV11-2 | -
CASSPDGAGRNEQFF | TGTGCCAGCAGCCCAGACGGAGCGGGGCGAAATGAGCAGTTCTTC | TRBD2 | 15 | TRBJ2-1 | TRBV7-3 | -
CASSPQGGTYNEQFF | TGTGCCAGCAGCCCACAGGGGGGGACCTACAATGAGCAGTTCTTC | - | 15 | TRBJ2-1 | TRBV3-1 | -
CASSPRGLSGELFF | TGCGCCAGCAGCCCCAGGGGGCTGAGCGGGGAGCTGTTTTTT | TRBD1 | 14 | TRBJ2-2 | TRBV4-3 | few
CASSPRDRGNNEQFF | TGCGCCAGCAGCCCTCGGGACAGGGGAAACAATGAGCAGTTCTTC | TRBD1 | 15 | TRBJ2-1 | TRBV5-1 | -
CASSSESRFSYNSPLHF | TGTGCCAGCAGCTCCGAGAGTCGATTCTCCTATAATTCACCCCTCCACTTT | - | 17 | TRBJ1-6 | TRBV13 | -
CASSTGRDRVTYEQYF | TGCGCCAGCAGCACGGGGAGGGACAGGGTGACCTACGAGCAGTACTTC | TRBD1 | 16 | TRBJ2-7 | TRBV5-1 | once
CASSDQDPGTWSDTQYF | TGTGCCAGCAGCGATCAGGATCCCGGGACATGGTCAGATACGCAGTATTTT | - | 17 | TRBJ2-3 | TRBV7-9 | few
CASSYLGTGASYGYTF | TGTGCCAGCAGTTACTTGGGGACAGGGGCGAGCTATGGCTACACCTTC | TRBD1 | 16 | TRBJ1-2 | TRBV6-5 | few
CASSPTWGIRYEQYF | TGTGCCAGCAGCCCCACATGGGGGATCCGCTACGAGCAGTACTTC | - | 15 | TRBJ2-7 | TRBV14 | few
CASTITGPQPQHF | TGTGCCAGCACGATAACCGGGCCTCAGCCCCAGCATTTT | - | 13 | TRBJ1-5 | TRBV12-3/TRBV12-4 | few
CASSLAAPTTGANVLTF | TGTGCCAGCAGCTTAGCCGCCCCGACGACCGGGGCCAACGTCCTGACTTTC | - | 17 | TRBJ2-6 | TRBV7-2 | -
CASSSLQGYNEQFF | TGTGCCAGCAGCTCATTACAGGGGTACAATGAGCAGTTCTTC | TRBD1 | 14 | TRBJ2-1 | TRBV7-9 | few
CASSLKRVAYNEQFF | TGTGCCAGCAGTTTGAAGCGGGTCGCCTACAATGAGCAGTTCTTC | - | 15 | TRBJ2-1 | TRBV12-3/TRBV12-4 | few
CSVGGKLAGTSSYNEQFF | TGCAGCGTTGGGGGGAAACTAGCGGGGACGAGCTCCTACAATGAGCAGTTCTTC | TRBD2 | 18 | TRBJ2-1 | TRBV29-1 | -
CASDTGFTNTGELFF | TGTGCCAGCGACACAGGTTTTACGAACACCGGGGAGCTGTTTTTT | - | 15 | TRBJ2-2 | TRBV21-1 | few
CSARDSELPNTEAFF | TGCAGTGCTAGAGATAGCGAGTTACCGAACACTGAAGCTTTCTTT | - | 15 | TRBJ1-1 | TRBV20-1 | few
CASSGIGGSDEQYF | TGTGCCAGCAGTGGGATCGGGGGGAGCGACGAGCAGTACTTC | TRBD2 | 14 | TRBJ2-7 | TRBV27 | -
CASSQQAGSTDTQYF | TGCGCCAGCAGTCAACAGGCAGGGAGCACAGATACGCAGTATTTT | - | 15 | TRBJ2-3 | TRBV23-1 | few
CASSQGGQKSSGANVLTF | TGCGCCAGCAGCCAAGGGGGACAGAAAAGCTCTGGGGCCAACGTCCTGACTTTC | TRBD1 | 18 | TRBJ2-6 | TRBV4-1 | -
CASSQDPGLLQETQYF | TGCGCCAGCAGCCAAGATCCAGGGCTACTCCAAGAGACCCAGTACTTC | - | 16 | TRBJ2-5 | TRBV4-3 | few
CASSHAVEDTQYF | TGTGCCAGCAGCCACGCTGTCGAGGATACGCAGTATTTT | - | 13 | TRBJ2-3 | TRBV12-3/TRBV12-4 | -
CASSERGHADTQYF | TGTGCCAGCAGTGAGAGGGGCCACGCAGATACGCAGTATTTT | - | 14 | TRBJ2-3 | TRBV2 | many
CASSRRTDADTQYF | TGTGCCAGCAGCCGCCGGACAGACGCAGATACGCAGTATTTT | - | 14 | TRBJ2-3 | TRBV27 | -
CASSYLQRETQYF | TGTGCCAGCAGTTACCTACAGCGAGAGACCCAGTACTTC | - | 13 | TRBJ2-5 | TRBV6-2/TRBV6-3 | many
CASSLVPGGMGELFF | TGTGCCAGCAGCTTAGTCCCAGGGGGTATGGGGGAGCTGTTTTTT | TRBD1 | 15 | TRBJ2-2 | TRBV11-2 | -
CASSNLAGGTYEQYF | TGTGCCAGCAGCAACCTAGCGGGGGGGACCTACGAGCAGTACTTC | TRBD2 | 15 | TRBJ2-7 | TRBV13 | -
CASSPDRAGGELFF | TGTGCCAGCAGCCCGGACAGGGCGGGCGGGGAGCTGTTTTTT | TRBD1 | 14 | TRBJ2-2 | TRBV7-2 | -
CASSLAPPGGYNSPLHF | TGTGCCAGCAGTTTAGCCCCCCCAGGGGGGTATAATTCACCCCTCCACTTT | TRBD1 | 17 | TRBJ1-6 | TRBV27 | -
CAISGTEKETQYF | TGTGCCATCAGTGGGACGGAAAAAGAGACCCAGTACTTC | - | 13 | TRBJ2-5 | TRBV10-3 | -